This TCR beta chain was recorded in a study of cytomegalovirus exposure and HLA in healthy donors. Note on this clone: The antigen remains undetermined.

Primers for the PCR totalled 60 Vbeta and 13 Jbeta. Data came from immunoSEQ multiplex PCR; TCRdb stores just in-frame clones and leaves some out. The sample lists 90,000 or so clones; about 80% were seen once. CDR1 is SGDLS and CDR2 is YYNGEE in the germline V gene. The ends lost 0 bases at V and 9 bases at J; junction bases unmatched: 8. CDR3 length equals 16 residues. Points from the study as a whole: Upon later analysis, HLA-associated TCR beta chains proved more clonally expanded than other, equally common chains. Researchers reported that a few CMV-associated chains were confirmed in vitro as CMV antigen-specific. 150 or so TCR beta chains were listed as cytomegalovirus-associated. Productive status was seen about 90% or about 30% of the time for most TCR beta V segments in an earlier analysis.

The gene calls are TRBV9 and TRBJ2-1; 11 bases map to TRBD2. Sequenced material: PBMCs. The TCR sequence derives from a man younger than 40 in good health and CMV-seropositive. The CDR3 reads CASSVVSGGAWGEQFF. Written as DNA, the CDR3 is TGTGCCAGCAGCGTAGTTAGCGGGGGGGCCTGGGGTGAGCAGTTCTTC.